This T cell receptor beta chain was recorded in a study of blood T cell repertoires in COVID-19. Background on the study: Samples came from the United States, Italy and Spain, spanning acute and convalescent COVID-19.

Per the original methods: Scientists estimated how many nucleated cells there were by amplifying reference gene primers. Produced via immunoSEQ multiplex PCR; TCRdb's table is partial and in-frame only. Clone size and V and J calls were adopted from that table, with D and trimming inferred from the DNA. Altogether 65,000 to 85,000 clones are present, approximately 92% being singletons, with the ten largest covering 6.9%. V was cut by 4 bases and J by 6 bases, with 17 bases left in between. The CDR3 loop spans 15 amino acids. Per the germline V gene, CDR1 is SGHDT and CDR2 is YYEEEE. The clonotype was recovered from a human donor in a cohort sampled during active COVID-19. What was sequenced was peripheral blood. This chain links TRBV5-6 with TRBJ2-1, with D perhaps TRBD2 (6 bases). The CDR3 is CASSPGLVGGNEQFF. The CDR3 DNA sequence: TGTGCCAGCAGCCCTGGACTGGTCGGGGGCAATGAGCAGTTCTTC.